The 15 T cell receptor beta chains below all came from one sample that was sequenced in a study of early T cells in non-severe SARS-CoV-2 infection. One entry per CDR3 protein, called by TCRdb with MiXCR from the 5' RACE reads. The table has 75,000 to 90,000 distinct CDR3 sequences, around 13% seen once; the top ten hold about 1.1%. The sample comprised whole blood. The receptor set was obtained from an adult who was a healthcare worker with PCR-confirmed SARS-CoV-2 infection or an uninfected control (not recorded which).

This clonotype was seen many times. This chain joins TRBV6-5 and TRBJ1-5; TRBD1 is a possible D gene (5 bases). Germline V gives CDR1 MNHEY, CDR2 SVGAGI. This CDR3 has 12 residues. V was pared by 8 bases and J by 2 bases, with 7 bases between. CDR3 DNA: TGTGCCAGCCGAGGGGGCAATCAGCCCCAGCATTTT. It is translated as CASRGGNQPQHF.

This clonotype was seen a handful of times. The genes are TRBV6-2 or TRBV6-3 and TRBJ1-1, with D unresolved. CDR1 MNHEY and CDR2 SVGEGT come from the germline V gene. This CDR3 spans 12 amino acids. Trimming removed 2 bases at V and 4 bases at J, with 5 bases between. The CDR3 loop is CASSYVGTEAFF. The CDR3 DNA sequence: TGTGCCAGCAGTTACGTCGGCACTGAAGCTTTCTTT.

This clonotype was detected many times. The J gene is TRBJ2-2, the V gene TRBV6-2 or TRBV6-3; perhaps D is TRBD1 or TRBD2 (6 bases each). The V gene's germline CDR1 is MNHEY and CDR2 SVGEGT. The CDR3 runs 15 residues. V dropped 7 bases and J dropped 5 bases, with 17 bases sitting between them. In nucleotides, the CDR3 is TGTGCCAGCACCATCGTCGGGGGCCCTACCGGGGAGCTGTTTTTT. It codes for CASTIVGGPTGELFF.

This clonotype was observed many times. The chain recombines TRBV12-5 with TRBJ1-1; 7 bases are a match to TRBD1. The J segment lost 5 bases and the V segment lost 3 bases, leaving 3 bases of the junction unmatched. Germline values: CDR1 LGHNT, CDR2 FRNRAP. This CDR3 region has 13 residues. CDR3 in amino acids: CASGLGGRTEAFF. For the CDR3, the DNA is TGTGCTAGTGGTTTAGGGGGCCGGACTGAAGCTTTCTTT.

This clonotype has a count of ten or more. This chain links TRBV6-6 with TRBJ1-1, with 8 bases lining up with TRBD1. Trimming removed 7 bases from V and 4 bases from J; junction bases left unmatched: 17. The CDR3 spans 17 residues. Germline-derived CDR1 and CDR2 are MNHNY and SVGAGI (reference sequence). The CDR3 sequence: CASIPAAGITGGTEAFF. CDR3 nucleotides: TGTGCCAGCATTCCCGCGGCGGGAATTACAGGGGGCACTGAAGCTTTCTTT.

The chain is built from TRBV6-5 and TRBJ1-1; D gene ambiguous. Germline V gives CDR1 MNHEY, CDR2 SVGAGI. V was trimmed by 6 bases and J by 8 bases, leaving 10 bases between them. This CDR3 is 11 amino acids long. The CDR3 reads CASRSTVEAFF. CDR3 DNA: TGTGCCAGCAGAAGCACAGTGGAAGCTTTCTTT.

This clonotype was detected many times. The chain has TRBV27 and TRBJ2-7; possibly TRBD2 for D (5 bases). The CDR3 length is 14 residues. CDR1 is MNHEY, CDR2 SMNVEV, per germline (reference sequence). The V end was cut by 6 bases, the J end by 7 bases, with 19 bases between. CDR3 sequence: CASSPPSGLREQYF. The CDR3 coding sequence is TGTGCCAGCAGCCCTCCCTCGGGGTTGAGAGAGCAGTACTTC.

At least ten counts were recorded for this clonotype. CDR3 coding DNA: TGTGCCAGCTCACCACCCAGGGTTTTTTCCACTGAAGCTTTCTTT. The encoded protein is CASSPPRVFSTEAFF. The rearrangement joins TRBV18 to TRBJ1-1; possibly TRBD1 for D (5 bases). Trimming took off 0 bases at V and 4 bases at J, with 12 bases between the two ends. CDR1 and CDR2 from the germline V gene are KGHSH and LQKENI. CDR3 length: 15 amino acids.

At least ten counts were recorded for this clonotype. CDR3 loop: CSARSSSGRAYGDTQYF. DNA for the CDR3: TGCAGTGCTAGATCGTCTAGCGGGAGGGCGTATGGAGATACGCAGTATTTT. The chain carries TRBV20-1 and TRBJ2-3, with 12 bases that match TRBD2. The germline V gene has CDR1 DFQATT and CDR2 SNEGSKA (reference sequence). The CDR3 length is 17 residues. Trimming cost V 2 bases and J 5 bases; bases outside gene matches: 11.

This clonotype was counted ten times or more. V and J are TRBV7-9 and TRBJ2-7, with 7 bases aligning to TRBD1. The junction had 15 bases not matched to a gene; V was cut back by 6 bases and J by 7 bases. The germline CDR1 and CDR2 sequences are SEHNR and FQNEAQ (reference sequence). This CDR3 is built from 15 residues. The CDR3 DNA sequence: TGTGCCAGCAGAGACGGGACAGTGGAAAACGGGGAGCAGTACTTC. This gives the protein CASRDGTVENGEQYF.

A few counts support this clonotype. The genes are TRBV19 and TRBJ2-1; 9 bases line up with TRBD2. CDR1 is LNHDA, CDR2 SQIVND, per germline (reference sequence). After removal of 1 base from V and 5 bases from J, the junction contained 6 bases not matched to a gene. The CDR3 is made up of 16 amino acids. CDR3 in DNA: TGTGCCAGTAGTATAGCGGCGGGAGGGCTGCACAATGAGCAGTTCTTC. This translates into CASSIAAGGLHNEQFF.

This clonotype has more than one count but fewer than ten. The chain employs TRBV28 and TRBJ2-5; D gene uncertain. V was clipped by 5 bases and J by 3 bases, with 10 bases between them. The germline gives CDR1 MDHEN, CDR2 SYDVKM. The CDR3 is made up of 13 amino acids. CDR3 sequence reads: CASSQIIKETQYF. CDR3 nucleotides: TGTGCCAGCAGTCAAATAATTAAAGAGACCCAGTACTTC.

This clonotype was seen a few times. V gene TRBV5-1 combines with J gene TRBJ2-3; maybe TRBD2 (6 bases). V gave up 4 bases and J gave up 0 bases, with 9 bases separating them. This CDR3 has 14 residues. CDR1 and CDR2 (germline): SGHRS, YFSETQ. CDR3: CASSIGTSTDTQYF. CDR3 DNA sequence: TGCGCCAGCAGCATCGGGACTAGCACAGATACGCAGTATTTT.

A few counts support this clonotype. The J gene is TRBJ2-7, the V gene TRBV6-2 or TRBV6-3, with a possible D match to TRBD1 (5 bases). V dropped 6 bases and J dropped 0 bases, with 12 bases sitting between them. This CDR3 region has 14 residues. Germline loops: CDR1 MNHEY, CDR2 SVGEGT. DNA for the CDR3: TGTGCCAGCAGAGTGAAGACAGTCTCCTACGAGCAGTACTTC. Translating it yields CASRVKTVSYEQYF.

This clonotype has a handful of counts. This chain joins TRBV10-3 and TRBJ2-1; D gene uncertain. This CDR3 has 12 amino acids. CDR1 is ENHRY and CDR2 is SYGVKD in the germline V gene. With 2 bases removed from V and 11 bases from J, the gap between germline ends came to 10 bases. The CDR3 region has the DNA TGTGCCATCAGTGAGCCGATAGGGAAGCAGTTCTTC. Its protein is CAISEPIGKQFF.